The TCR beta chain described here comes from a study of prognosis after radiotherapy for stage I lung cancer. Germline V gene lookup returns CDR1 MNHNS and CDR2 SASEGT. The CDR3 is 14 amino acids. Trimming removed 6 bases from V and 5 bases from J; junction bases left unmatched: 4. Judged by abundance, this clonotype is medium-sized. By two-round multiplex PCR, the TCR beta CDR3 was amplified from genomic DNA. Individual primers that were specific to each TRBV and TRBJ gene served in first-round PCR. One entry per CDR3 protein results from TCRdb running MiXCR on the multiplex PCR reads. The sample records about 14,000 distinct CDR3 sequences, roughly 50% being singletons.

The material was PBMCs, obtained before or after stereotactic body radiation therapy (not recorded which). The receptor comes from a donor at least 50 years old with non-small cell lung cancer. V gene TRBV6-1 combines with J gene TRBJ1-6; 7 positions match TRBD1. The chain's CDR3 is CASRTGTDNSPLHF. In nucleotides, the CDR3 is TGTGCCAGCAGAACCGGGACAGATAATTCACCCCTCCACTTT.